Listed below are T cell receptor beta chains from one sample, sequenced in a study of control samples from healthy donors and cancer patients. Profiling relied on immunoSEQ multiplex PCR, and the TCRdb table lists in-frame clones only, not all of them. This table holds roughly 170,000 clones, 85% to 95% found once. Sequenced material: blood. Receptors were obtained from a woman aged 55-69 years in good health. CDR3s include the opening cysteine and the closing phenylalanine or tryptophan. The D gene is left open where the match is weak. Size is omitted from some rows. Given values are once, few, many or a class for expanded clones.

>TRBJ1-4|once|-|TRBV30|13
CACSGSDGEKLFF
TGTGCCTGCTCGGGTTCGGACGGGGAAAAACTGTTTTTT
>TRBJ1-5|-|-|TRBV5-6|14
CASSFQTVEQPQHF
TGTGCCAGCAGCTTTCAAACCGTGGAACAGCCCCAGCATTTT
>TRBJ1-1|-|-|TRBV10-3|13
CASEDTGRAEAFF
TGTGCCAGCGAAGATACAGGGAGGGCTGAAGCTTTCTTT
>TRBJ1-3|-|-|TRBV12-3/TRBV12-4|13
CASSDSSGNTIYF
TGTGCCAGCAGCGACAGTTCTGGAAACACCATATATTTT
>TRBJ2-2|-|TRBD2|TRBV25-1|14
CASSERAGAGELFF
TGTGCCAGCAGTGAGAGGGCGGGGGCCGGGGAGCTGTTTTTT
>TRBJ2-3|-|TRBD2|TRBV5-1|15
CASSLLRGGADTQYF
TGCGCCAGCAGCTTGTTGCGGGGGGGCGCAGATACGCAGTATTTT
>TRBJ2-5|-|-|TRBV4-3|13
CASSQEGAETQYF
TGCGCCAGCAGCCAAGAAGGGGCGGAGACCCAGTACTTC
>TRBJ1-2|-|-|TRBV6-5|14
CASSSVAPNYGYTF
TGTGCCAGCAGTTCCGTAGCCCCTAACTATGGCTACACCTTC
>TRBJ2-1|-|TRBD1|TRBV30|12
CAWSQTGFEQFF
TGTGCCTGGAGCCAGACAGGGTTCGAGCAGTTCTTC
>TRBJ2-7|-|-|TRBV5-6|13
CASSWRDRREQYF
TGTGCCAGCAGCTGGCGAGACAGGCGCGAGCAGTACTTC